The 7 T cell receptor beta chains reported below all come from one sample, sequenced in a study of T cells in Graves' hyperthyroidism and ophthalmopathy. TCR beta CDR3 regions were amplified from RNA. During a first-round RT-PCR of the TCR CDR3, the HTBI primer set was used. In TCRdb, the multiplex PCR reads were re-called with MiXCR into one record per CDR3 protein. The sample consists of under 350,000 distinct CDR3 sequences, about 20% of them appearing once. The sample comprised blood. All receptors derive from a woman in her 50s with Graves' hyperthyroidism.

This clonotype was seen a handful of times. Here the CDR3 reads CASRRGASDTEAFF. As DNA, the CDR3 is TGCGCCAGCAGGCGGGGGGCATCGGACACTGAAGCTTTCTTT. The chain links TRBV5-1 to TRBJ1-1, with a tentative D call TRBD1 (6 bases). The CDR3 length is 14 residues. CDR1 and CDR2 from the germline V gene are SGHRS and YFSETQ. V dropped 5 bases and J dropped 3 bases, with 14 bases sitting between them.

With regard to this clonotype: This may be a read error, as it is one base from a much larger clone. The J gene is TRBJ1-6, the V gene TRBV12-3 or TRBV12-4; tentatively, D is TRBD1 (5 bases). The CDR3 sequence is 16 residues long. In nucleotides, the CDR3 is TGTGCCAGCAGACGCAGGGATAGCTCCTGTAATTCACCCCTCCACTTT. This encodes CASRRRDSSCNSPLHF.

The CDR3 DNA is TGTGCCAGCACTACGGCCGGGACCTACGAGCAGTACTTC. Translation gives CASTTAGTYEQYF. The chain couples TRBV28 to TRBJ2-7; D perhaps matches TRBD2 (5 bases). The CDR3 runs 13 residues. V lost 7 bases to trimming and J lost 2 bases, with 12 bases between them. The germline V gene encodes CDR1 MDHEN and CDR2 SYDVKM.

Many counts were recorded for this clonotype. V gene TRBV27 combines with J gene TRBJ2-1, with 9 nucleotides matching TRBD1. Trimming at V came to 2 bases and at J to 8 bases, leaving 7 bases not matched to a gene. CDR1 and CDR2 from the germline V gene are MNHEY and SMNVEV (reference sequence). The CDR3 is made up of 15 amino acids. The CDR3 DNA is TGTGCCAGCAGTTTAACCGGGACAGGGTTGGATGAGCAGTTCTTC. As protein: CASSLTGTGLDEQFF.

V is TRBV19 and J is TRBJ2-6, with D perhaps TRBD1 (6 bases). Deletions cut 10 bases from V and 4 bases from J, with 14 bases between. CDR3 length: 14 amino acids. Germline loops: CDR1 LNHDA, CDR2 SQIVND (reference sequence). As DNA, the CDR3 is TGTGCCACCCAGGACAGTCAGGGGGCCAACGTCCTGACTTTC. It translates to CATQDSQGANVLTF. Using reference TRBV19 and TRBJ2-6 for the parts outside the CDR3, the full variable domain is DGGITQSPKYLFRKEGQNVTLSCEQNLNHDAMYWYRQDPGQGLRLIYYSQIVNDFQKGDIAEGYSVSREKKESFPLTVTSAQKNPTAFYLCATQDSQGANVLTFGAGSRLTVL.

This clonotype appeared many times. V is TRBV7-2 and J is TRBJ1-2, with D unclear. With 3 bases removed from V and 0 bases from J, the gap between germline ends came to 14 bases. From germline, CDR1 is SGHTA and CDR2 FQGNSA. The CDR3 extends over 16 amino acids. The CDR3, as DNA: TGTGCCAGCAGCTTGACCGGACGGGGTACTAACTATGGCTACACCTTC. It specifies CASSLTGRGTNYGYTF.

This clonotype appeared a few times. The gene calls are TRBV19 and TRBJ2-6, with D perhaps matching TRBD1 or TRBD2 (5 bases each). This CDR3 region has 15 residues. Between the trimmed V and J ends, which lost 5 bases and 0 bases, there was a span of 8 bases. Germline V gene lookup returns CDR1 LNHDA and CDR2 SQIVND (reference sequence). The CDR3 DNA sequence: TGTGCCAGTAGTGCAGGGAGCTCTGGGGCCAACGTCCTGACTTTC. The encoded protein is CASSAGSSGANVLTF.